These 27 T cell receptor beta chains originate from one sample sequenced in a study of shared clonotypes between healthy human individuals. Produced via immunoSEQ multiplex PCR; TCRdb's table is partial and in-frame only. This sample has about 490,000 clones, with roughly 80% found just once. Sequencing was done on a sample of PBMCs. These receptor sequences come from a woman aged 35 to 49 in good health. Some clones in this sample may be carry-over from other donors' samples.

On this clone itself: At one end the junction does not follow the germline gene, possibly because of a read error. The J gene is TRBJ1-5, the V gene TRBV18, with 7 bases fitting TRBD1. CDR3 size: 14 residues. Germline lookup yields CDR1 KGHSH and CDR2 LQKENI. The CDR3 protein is CASSPGQANQPQHF. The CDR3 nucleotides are TGTGCAAGCTCACCCGGACAGGCCAATCAGCCCCAGCATTTT.

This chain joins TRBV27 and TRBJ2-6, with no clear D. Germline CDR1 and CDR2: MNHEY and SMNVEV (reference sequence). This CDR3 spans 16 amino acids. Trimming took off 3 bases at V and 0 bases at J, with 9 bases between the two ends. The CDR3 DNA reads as TGTGCCAGCAGTTTTAGTTACAACTCTGGGGCCAACGTCCTGACTTTC. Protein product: CASSFSYNSGANVLTF.

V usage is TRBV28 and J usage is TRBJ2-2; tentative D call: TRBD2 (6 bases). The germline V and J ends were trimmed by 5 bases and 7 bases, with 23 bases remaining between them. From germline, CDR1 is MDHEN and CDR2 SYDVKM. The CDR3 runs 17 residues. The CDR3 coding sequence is TGTGCCAGCAGTCCAATATGGGGGAGGATGGCAGTCGGGGAGCTGTTTTTT. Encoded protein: CASSPIWGRMAVGELFF. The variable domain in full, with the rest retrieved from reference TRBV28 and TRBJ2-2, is DVKVTQSSRYLVKRTGEKVFLECVQDMDHENMFWYRQDPGLGLRLIYFSYDVKMKEKGDIPEGYSVSREKKERFSLILESASTNQTSMYLCASSPIWGRMAVGELFFGEGSRLTVL.

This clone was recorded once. In DNA, the CDR3 is TGTGCCAGCGGCCCGGTACCCTACGAGCAGTACTTC. Amino acids: CASGPVPYEQYF. The chain couples TRBV18 to TRBJ2-7, with D uncertain. Germline V CDR1 and CDR2: KGHSH, LQKENI. The CDR3 spans 12 residues. Trimming cost V 8 bases and J 2 bases, with 10 bases left between them. Combining the CDR3 with reference TRBV18 and TRBJ2-7 gives the whole variable domain NAGVMQNPRHLVRRRGQEARLRCSPMKGHSHVYWYRQLPEEGLKFMVYLQKENIIDESGMPKERFSAEFPKEGPSILRIQQVVRGDSAAYFCASGPVPYEQYFGPGTRLTVT.

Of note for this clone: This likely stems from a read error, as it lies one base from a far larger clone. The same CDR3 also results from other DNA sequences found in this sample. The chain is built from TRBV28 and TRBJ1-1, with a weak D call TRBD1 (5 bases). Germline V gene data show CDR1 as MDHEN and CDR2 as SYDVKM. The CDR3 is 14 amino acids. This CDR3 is CASSLWGVGAEAFF. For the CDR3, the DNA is TGTGCCAGCAGTTTATGGGGGGTTGGCGCTGAGGCTTTCTTT.

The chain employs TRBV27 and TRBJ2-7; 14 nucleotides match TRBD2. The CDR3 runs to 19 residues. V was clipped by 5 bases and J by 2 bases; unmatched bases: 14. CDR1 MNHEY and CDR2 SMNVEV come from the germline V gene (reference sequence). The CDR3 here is CASSPKMTSGRVITYEQYF. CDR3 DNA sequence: TGTGCCAGCAGTCCCAAGATGACTAGCGGGAGGGTTATAACCTACGAGCAGTACTTC.

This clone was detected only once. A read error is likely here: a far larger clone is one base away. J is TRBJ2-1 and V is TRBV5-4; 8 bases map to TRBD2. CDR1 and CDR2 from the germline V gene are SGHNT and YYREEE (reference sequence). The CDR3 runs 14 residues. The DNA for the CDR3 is TGTGCCAGCAGCCCGAGCGGGAGTTACAATGGGCAGTTCTTC. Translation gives CASSPSGSYNGQFF.

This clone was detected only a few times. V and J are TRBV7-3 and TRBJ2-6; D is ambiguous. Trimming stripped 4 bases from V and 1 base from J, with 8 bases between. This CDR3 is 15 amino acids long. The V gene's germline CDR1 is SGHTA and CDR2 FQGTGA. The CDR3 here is CASSSLGSGANVLTF. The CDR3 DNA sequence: TGTGCCAGCAGCTCCCTGGGGTCTGGGGCCAACGTCCTGACTTTC. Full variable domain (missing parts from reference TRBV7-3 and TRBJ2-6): GAGVSQTPSNKVTEKGKYVELRCDPISGHTALYWYRQSLGQGPEFLIYFQGTGAADDSGLPNDRFFAVRPEGSVSTLKIQRTERGDSAVYLCASSSLGSGANVLTFGAGSRLTVL.

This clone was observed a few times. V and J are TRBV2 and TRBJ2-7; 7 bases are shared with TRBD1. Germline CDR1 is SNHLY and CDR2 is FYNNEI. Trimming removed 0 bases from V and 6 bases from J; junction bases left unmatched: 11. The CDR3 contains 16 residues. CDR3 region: CASSEALRETGIEQYF. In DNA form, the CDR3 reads TGTGCCAGCAGTGAAGCGTTGAGGGAGACAGGGATCGAGCAGTACTTC.

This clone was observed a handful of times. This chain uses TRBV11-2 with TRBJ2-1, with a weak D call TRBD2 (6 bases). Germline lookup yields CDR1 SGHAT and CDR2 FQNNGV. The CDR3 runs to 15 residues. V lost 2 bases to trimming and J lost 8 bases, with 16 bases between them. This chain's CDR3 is CASSLTATGVDEQFF. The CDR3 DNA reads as TGTGCCAGCAGCTTAACTGCGACGGGAGTTGATGAGCAGTTCTTC.

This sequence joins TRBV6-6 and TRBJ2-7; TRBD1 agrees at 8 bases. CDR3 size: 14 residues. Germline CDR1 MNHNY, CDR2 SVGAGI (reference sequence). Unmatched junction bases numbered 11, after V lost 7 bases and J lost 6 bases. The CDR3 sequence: CASTPGQGGGEQYF. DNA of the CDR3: TGTGCCAGCACCCCCGGACAGGGAGGAGGCGAGCAGTACTTC.

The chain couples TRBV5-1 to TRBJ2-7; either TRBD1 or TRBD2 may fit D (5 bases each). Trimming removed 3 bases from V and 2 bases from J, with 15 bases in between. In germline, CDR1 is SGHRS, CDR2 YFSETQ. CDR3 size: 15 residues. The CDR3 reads CASSWESGQPYEQYF. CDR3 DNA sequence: TGCGCCAGCAGCTGGGAGTCAGGGCAACCCTACGAGCAGTACTTC.

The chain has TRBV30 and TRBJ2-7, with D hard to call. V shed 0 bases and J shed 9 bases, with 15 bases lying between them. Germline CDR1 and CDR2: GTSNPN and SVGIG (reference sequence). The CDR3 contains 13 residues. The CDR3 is CAWSVTVDNVQYF. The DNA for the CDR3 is TGTGCCTGGAGTGTAACAGTCGACAACGTGCAGTACTTC.

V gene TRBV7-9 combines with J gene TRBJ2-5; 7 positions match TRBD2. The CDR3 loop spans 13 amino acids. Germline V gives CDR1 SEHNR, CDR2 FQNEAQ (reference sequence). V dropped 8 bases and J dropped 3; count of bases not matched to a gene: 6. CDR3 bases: TGTGCCAGCTCCTGGGGGGGAGAAGAGACCCAGTACTTC. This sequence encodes CASSWGGEETQYF. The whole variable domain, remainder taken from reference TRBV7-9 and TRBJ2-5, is DTGVSQNPRHKITKRGQNVTFRCDPISEHNRLYWYRQTLGQGPEFLTYFQNEAQLEKSRLLSDRFSAERPKGSFSTLEIQRTEQGDSAMYLCASSWGGEETQYFGPGTRLLVL.

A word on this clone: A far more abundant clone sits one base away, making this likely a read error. This chain's CDR3 is CASSWRQGVNGYTF. CDR3 nucleotides: TGTGCCAGCAGCTGGAGACAGGGTGTGAATGGCTACACCTTC. The chain recombines TRBV7-2 with TRBJ1-2; 7 nucleotides match TRBD1. With V trimmed by 4 bases and J by 6 bases, 8 bases remained unmatched. This CDR3 comprises 14 residues. Germline CDR1 is SGHTA and CDR2 is FQGNSA.

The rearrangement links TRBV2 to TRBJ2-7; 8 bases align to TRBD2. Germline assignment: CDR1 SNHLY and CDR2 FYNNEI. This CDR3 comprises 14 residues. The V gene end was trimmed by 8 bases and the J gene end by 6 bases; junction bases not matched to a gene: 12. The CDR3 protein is CASASTGREGEQYF. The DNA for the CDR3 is TGTGCCAGCGCTAGCACCGGCCGGGAGGGCGAGCAGTACTTC.

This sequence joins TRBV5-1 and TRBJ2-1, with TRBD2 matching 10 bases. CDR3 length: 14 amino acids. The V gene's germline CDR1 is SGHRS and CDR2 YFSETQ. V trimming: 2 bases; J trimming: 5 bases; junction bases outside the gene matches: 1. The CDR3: CASSFGTSDNEQFF. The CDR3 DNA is TGCGCCAGCAGCTTTGGGACTAGCGACAATGAGCAGTTCTTC.

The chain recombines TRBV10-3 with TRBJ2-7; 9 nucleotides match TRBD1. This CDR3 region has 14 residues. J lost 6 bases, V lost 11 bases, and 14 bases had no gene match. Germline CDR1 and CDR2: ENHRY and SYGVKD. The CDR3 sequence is CAASGGQGRSEQYF. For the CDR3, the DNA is TGTGCCGCGTCTGGGGGACAGGGTCGTAGCGAGCAGTACTTC.

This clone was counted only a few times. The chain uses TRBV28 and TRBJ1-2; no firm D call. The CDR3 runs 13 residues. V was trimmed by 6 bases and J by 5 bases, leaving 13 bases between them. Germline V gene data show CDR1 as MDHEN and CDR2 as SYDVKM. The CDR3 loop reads CASRVVGNYGYTF. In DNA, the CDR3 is TGTGCCAGCAGGGTCGTGGGGAATTATGGCTACACCTTC.

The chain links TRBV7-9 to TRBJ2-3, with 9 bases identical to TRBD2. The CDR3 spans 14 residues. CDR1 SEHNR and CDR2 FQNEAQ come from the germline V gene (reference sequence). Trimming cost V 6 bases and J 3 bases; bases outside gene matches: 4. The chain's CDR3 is CASSSGRGTDTQYF. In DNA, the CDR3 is TGTGCCAGCAGTAGCGGGAGAGGTACAGATACGCAGTATTTT.

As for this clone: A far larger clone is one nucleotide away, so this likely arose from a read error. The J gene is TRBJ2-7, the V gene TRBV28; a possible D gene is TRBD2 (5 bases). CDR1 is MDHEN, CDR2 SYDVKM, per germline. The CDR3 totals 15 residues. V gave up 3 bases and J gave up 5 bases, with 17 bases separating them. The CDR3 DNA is TGTGCCAGCAGTTTTAATCGGGGTATGACCCACGAGCAGTACTTC. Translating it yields CASSFNRGMTHEQYF.

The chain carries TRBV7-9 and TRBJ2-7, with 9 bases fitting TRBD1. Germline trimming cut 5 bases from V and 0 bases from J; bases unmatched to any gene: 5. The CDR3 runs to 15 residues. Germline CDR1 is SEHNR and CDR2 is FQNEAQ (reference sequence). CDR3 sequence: CASSPGQGRSYEQYF. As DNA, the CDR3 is TGTGCCAGCAGCCCCGGACAGGGGCGCTCCTACGAGCAGTACTTC.

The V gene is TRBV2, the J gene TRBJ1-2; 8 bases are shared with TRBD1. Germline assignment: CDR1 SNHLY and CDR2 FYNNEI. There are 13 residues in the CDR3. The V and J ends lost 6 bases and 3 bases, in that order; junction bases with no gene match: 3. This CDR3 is CASRDRGYYGYTF. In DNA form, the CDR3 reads TGTGCCAGCAGAGACAGGGGATACTATGGCTACACCTTC.

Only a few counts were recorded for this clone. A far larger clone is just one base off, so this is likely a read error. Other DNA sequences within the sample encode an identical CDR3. In DNA, the CDR3 is TGTGCTAGCAGTGGTGGGGCCTACGAGCAGTACTTC. Its translation is CASSGGAYEQYF. J is TRBJ2-7 and V is TRBV27; no definite D call. There are 12 residues in the CDR3. CDR1 is MNHEY, CDR2 SMNVEV, per germline (reference sequence).

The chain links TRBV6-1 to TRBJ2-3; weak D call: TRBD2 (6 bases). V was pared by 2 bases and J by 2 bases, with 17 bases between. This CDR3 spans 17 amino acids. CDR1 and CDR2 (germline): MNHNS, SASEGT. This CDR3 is CASSERRFSGSTDTQYF. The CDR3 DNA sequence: TGTGCCAGCAGTGAAAGGCGGTTTAGCGGTTCCACAGATACGCAGTATTTT.

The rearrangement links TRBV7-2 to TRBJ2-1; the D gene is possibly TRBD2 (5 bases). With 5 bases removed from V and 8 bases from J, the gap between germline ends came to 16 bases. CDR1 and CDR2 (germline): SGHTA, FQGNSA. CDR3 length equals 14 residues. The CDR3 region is CASSPSHRAYEQFF. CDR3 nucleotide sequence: TGTGCCAGCAGCCCTAGCCACCGAGCGTATGAGCAGTTCTTC. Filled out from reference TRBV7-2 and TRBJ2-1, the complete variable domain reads GAGVSQSPSNKVTEKGKDVELRCDPISGHTALYWYRQSLGQGLEFLIYFQGNSAPDKSGLPSDRFSAERTGGSVSTLTIQRTQQEDSAVYLCASSPSHRAYEQFFGPGTRLTVL.

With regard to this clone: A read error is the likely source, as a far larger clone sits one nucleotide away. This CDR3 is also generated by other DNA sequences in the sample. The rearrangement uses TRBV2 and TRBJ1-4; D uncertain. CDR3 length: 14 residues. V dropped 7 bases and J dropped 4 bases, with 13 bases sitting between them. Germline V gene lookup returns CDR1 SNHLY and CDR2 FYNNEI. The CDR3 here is CASTWNRGNEKLFF. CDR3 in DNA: TGTGCCAGCACCTGGAACAGAGGTAATGAAAAACTGTTTTTT.